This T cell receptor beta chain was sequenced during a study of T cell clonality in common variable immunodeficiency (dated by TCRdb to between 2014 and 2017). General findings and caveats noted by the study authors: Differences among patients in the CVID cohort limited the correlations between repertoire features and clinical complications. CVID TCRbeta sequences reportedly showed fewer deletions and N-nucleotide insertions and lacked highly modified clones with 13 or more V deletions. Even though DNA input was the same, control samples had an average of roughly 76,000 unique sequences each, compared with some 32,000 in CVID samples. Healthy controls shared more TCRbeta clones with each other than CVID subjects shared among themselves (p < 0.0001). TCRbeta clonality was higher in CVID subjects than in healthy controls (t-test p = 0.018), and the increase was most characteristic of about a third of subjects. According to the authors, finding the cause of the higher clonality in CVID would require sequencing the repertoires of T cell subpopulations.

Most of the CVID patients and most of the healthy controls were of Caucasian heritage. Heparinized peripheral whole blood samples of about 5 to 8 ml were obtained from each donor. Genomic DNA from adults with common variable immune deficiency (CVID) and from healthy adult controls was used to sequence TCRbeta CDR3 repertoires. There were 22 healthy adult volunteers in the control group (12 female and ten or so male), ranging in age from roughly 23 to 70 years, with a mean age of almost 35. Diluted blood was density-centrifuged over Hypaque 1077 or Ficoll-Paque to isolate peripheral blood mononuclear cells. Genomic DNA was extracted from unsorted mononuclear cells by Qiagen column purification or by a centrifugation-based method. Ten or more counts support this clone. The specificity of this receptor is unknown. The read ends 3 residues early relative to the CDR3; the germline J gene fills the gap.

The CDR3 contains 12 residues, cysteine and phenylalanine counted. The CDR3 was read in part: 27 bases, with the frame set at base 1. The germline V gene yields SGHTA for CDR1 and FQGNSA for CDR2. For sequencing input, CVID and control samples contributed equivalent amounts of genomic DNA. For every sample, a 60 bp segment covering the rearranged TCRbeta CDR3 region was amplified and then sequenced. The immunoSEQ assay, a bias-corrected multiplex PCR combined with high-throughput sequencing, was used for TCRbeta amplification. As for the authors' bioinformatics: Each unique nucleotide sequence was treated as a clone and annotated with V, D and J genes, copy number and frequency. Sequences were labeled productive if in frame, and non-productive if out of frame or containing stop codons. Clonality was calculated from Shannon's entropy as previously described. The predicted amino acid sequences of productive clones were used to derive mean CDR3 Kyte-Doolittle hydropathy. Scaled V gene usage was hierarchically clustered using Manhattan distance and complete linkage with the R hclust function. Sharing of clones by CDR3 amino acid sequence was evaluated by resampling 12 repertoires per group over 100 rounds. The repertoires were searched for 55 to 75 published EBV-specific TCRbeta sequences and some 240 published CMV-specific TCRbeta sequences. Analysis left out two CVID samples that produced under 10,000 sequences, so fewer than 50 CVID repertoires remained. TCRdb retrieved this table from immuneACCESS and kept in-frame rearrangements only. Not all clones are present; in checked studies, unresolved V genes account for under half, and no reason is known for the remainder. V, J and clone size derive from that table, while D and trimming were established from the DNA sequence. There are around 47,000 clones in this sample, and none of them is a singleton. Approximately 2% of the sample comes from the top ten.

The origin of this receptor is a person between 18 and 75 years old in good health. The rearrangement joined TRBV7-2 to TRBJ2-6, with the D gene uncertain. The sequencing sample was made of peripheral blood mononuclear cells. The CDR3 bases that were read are TGTGCCAGCAGCCAGTATAATTCACTC. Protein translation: CASSQYNSL. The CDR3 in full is CASSQYNSLLTF.